This T cell receptor beta chain was retrieved from a study of control samples from healthy donors and cancer patients. The protocol was immunoSEQ multiplex PCR, while the TCRdb copy is restricted to in-frame clones and leaves out a portion. The table shows about 150,000 clones, with roughly 94% occurring only once. This CDR3 has 15 residues. Germline assignment: CDR1 MDHEN and CDR2 SYDVKM. V was clipped by 5 bases and J by 6 bases, with 20 bases between them. The TCR originated in a man aged 55 to 70 with colorectal cancer. Sample: PBMCs. The chain employs TRBV28 and TRBJ2-7; a weak D match, TRBD1 (5 bases). This chain's CDR3 is CASSRVGQGVAEQYF. The DNA of the CDR3 is TGTGCCAGCAGTCGGGTGGGGCAGGGTGTGGCCGAGCAGTACTTC.